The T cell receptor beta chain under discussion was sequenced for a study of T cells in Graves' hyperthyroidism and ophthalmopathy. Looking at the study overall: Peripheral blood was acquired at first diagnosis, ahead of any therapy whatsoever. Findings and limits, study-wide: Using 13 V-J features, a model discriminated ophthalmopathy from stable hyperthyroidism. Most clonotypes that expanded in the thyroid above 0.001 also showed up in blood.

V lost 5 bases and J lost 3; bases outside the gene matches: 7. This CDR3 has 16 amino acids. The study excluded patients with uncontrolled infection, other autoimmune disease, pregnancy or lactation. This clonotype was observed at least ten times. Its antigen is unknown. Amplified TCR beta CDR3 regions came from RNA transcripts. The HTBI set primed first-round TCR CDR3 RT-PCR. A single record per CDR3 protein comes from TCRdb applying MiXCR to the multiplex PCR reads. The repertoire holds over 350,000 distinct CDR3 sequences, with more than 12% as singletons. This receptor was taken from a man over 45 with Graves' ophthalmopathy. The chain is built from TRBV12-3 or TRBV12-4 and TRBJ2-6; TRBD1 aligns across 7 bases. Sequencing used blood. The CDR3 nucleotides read TGTGCCAGCAGTCCAACAGGGGCGCGTGGGGCCAACGTCCTGACTTTC. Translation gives CASSPTGARGANVLTF.